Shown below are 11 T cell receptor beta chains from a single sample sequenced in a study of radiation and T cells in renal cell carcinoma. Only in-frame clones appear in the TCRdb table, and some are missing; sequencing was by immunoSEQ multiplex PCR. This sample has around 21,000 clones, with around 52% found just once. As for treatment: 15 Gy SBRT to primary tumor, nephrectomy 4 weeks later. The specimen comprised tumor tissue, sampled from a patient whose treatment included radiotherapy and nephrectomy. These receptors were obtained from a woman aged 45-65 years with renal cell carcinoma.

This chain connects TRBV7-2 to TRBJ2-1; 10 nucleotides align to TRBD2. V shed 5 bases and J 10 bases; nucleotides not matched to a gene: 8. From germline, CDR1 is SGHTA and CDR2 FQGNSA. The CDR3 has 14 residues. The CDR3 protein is CASSPSGGANEQFF. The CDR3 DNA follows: TGTGCCAGCAGCCCCAGCGGGGGGGCCAACGAGCAGTTCTTC.

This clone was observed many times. CDR3: CASSPGTGDGYGYTF. Here the CDR3 DNA reads TGCGCCAGCAGCCCAGGGACAGGGGACGGCTATGGCTACACCTTC. The gene calls are TRBV5-1 and TRBJ1-2, with 10 bases lining up with TRBD1. The V segment lost 4 bases and the J segment 4 bases; nucleotides outside the gene matches: 7. The CDR3 consists of 15 residues. The germline V gene has CDR1 SGHRS and CDR2 YFSETQ.

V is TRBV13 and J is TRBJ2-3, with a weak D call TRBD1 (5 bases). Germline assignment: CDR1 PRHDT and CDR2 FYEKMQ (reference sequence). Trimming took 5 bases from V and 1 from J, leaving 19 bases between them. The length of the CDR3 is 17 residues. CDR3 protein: CASSPQRTISGTDTQYF. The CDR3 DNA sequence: TGTGCCAGCAGCCCCCAACGGACAATTTCCGGCACAGATACGCAGTATTTT.

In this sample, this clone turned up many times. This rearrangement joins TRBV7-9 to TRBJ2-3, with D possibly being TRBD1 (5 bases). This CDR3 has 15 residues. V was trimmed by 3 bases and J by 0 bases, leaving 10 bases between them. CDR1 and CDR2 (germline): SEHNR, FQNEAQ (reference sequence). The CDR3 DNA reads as TGTGCCAGCAGCTTCGGACATCCGAGCACAGATACGCAGTATTTT. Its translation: CASSFGHPSTDTQYF.

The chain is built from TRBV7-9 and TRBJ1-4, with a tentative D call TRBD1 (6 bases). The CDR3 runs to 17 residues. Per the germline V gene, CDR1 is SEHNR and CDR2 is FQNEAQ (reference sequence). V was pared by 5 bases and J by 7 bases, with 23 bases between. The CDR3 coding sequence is TGTGCCAGCAGCGAACCTCGAGGGGGAGGGTTAAGTGAAAAACTGTTTTTT. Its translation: CASSEPRGGGLSEKLFF. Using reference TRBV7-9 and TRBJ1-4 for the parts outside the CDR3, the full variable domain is DTGVSQNPRHKITKRGQNVTFRCDPISEHNRLYWYRQTLGQGPEFLTYFQNEAQLEKSRLLSDRFSAERPKGSFSTLEIQRTEQGDSAMYLCASSEPRGGGLSEKLFFGSGTQLSVL.

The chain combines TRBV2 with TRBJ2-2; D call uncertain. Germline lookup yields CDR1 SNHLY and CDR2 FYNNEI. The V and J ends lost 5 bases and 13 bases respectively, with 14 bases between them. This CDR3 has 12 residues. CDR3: CASSSLTWGLFF. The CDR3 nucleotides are TGTGCCAGCAGTTCTTTGACCTGGGGGCTGTTTTTT.

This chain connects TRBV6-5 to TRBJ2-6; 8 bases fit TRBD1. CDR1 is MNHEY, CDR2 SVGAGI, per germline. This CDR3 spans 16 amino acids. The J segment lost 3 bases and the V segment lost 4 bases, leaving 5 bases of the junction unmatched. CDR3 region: CASSSGQADGANVLTF. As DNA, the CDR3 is TGTGCCAGCAGTTCGGGACAGGCGGATGGGGCCAACGTCCTGACTTTC.

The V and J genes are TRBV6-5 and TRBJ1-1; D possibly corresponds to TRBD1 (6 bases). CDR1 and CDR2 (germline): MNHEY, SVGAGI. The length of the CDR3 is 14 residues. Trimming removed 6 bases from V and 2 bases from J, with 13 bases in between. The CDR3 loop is CASRRTALNTEAFF. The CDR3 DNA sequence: TGTGCCAGCAGGCGGACAGCGTTAAACACTGAAGCTTTCTTT.

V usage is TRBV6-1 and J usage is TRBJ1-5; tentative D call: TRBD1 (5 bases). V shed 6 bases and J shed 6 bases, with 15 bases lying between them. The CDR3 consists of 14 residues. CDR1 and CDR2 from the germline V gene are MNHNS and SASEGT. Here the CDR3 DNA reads TGTGCCAGCAGAGGGATCACGGGGGGTCAGCCCCAGCATTTT. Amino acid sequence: CASRGITGGQPQHF.

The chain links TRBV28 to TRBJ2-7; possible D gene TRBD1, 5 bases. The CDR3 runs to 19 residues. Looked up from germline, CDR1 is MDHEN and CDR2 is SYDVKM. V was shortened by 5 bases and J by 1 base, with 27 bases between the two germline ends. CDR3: CASSPPQGKSPFWSYEQYF. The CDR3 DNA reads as TGTGCCAGCAGTCCCCCCCAGGGAAAATCCCCTTTCTGGTCCTACGAGCAGTACTTC.

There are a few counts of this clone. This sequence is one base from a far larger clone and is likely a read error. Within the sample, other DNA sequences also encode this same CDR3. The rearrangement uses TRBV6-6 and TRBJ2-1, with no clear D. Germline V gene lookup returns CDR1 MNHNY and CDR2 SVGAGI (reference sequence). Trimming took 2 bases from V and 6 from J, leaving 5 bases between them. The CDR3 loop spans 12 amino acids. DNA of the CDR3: TGTGCCAGCAGTTACAGGTCCAATGAGCAGTTCTTC. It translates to CASSYRSNEQFF.